Listed here are 27 T cell receptor beta chains from one sample, sequenced in a study of Ad26.COV2.S vaccination and SARS-CoV-2 variants. Treatment given: around 19 received Ad26.COV2.S at low or high dose, single or two shots; 5 received placebo; per-sample allocation not given. Day 63 after the first injection of vaccine or placebo was the sampling time. The table came from immunoSEQ multiplex PCR; TCRdb's copy has only in-frame clones and leaves some out. The sample includes around 320,000 clones, around 90% of them seen just once. The source material was peripheral blood, sampled in a trial of Ad26.COV2.S vaccine versus placebo. All receptors come from a person between 18 and 59 years old who received the Ad26.COV2.S COVID-19 vaccine or a placebo.

V gene TRBV3-1 (or the pseudogene TRBV3-2) combines with J gene TRBJ1-5, with unresolved D. The CDR3 is 13 amino acids. Germline loops: CDR1 LGHDT, CDR2 YNNKEL (reference sequence). The V end lost 1 base, the J end lost 6 bases, and 7 bases lay between the germline ends. Here the CDR3 reads CASSQGKAQPQHF. In DNA form, the CDR3 reads TGTGCCAGCAGCCAAGGGAAGGCTCAGCCCCAGCATTTT.

The chain uses TRBV7-2 and TRBJ1-5; no clear D gene. Trimming removed 0 bases from V and 6 bases from J, with 12 bases in between. The CDR3 has 15 residues. Germline lookup yields CDR1 SGHTA and CDR2 FQGNSA. In nucleotides, the CDR3 is TGTGCCAGCAGCTTAGCGGGGTCTTCACCTCAGCCCCAGCATTTT. Translating it yields CASSLAGSSPQPQHF.

V and J are TRBV5-1 and TRBJ2-2, with D possibly matching TRBD1 (7 bases). The V gene lost 5 bases and the J gene lost 4 bases, with 18 bases spanning the gap. The CDR3 runs 16 residues. CDR1 is SGHRS, CDR2 YFSETQ, per germline. CDR3 nucleotide sequence: TGCGCCAGCAGGGCGACAGGGCTGGGGGGCACCGGGGAGCTGTTTTTT. As protein: CASRATGLGGTGELFF.

This clone has a single count. CDR3 region: CASSKRGVTEAFF. The CDR3 coding sequence is TGTGCCAGCAGCAAGAGGGGGGTTACTGAAGCTTTCTTT. The rearrangement joins TRBV11-3 to TRBJ1-1, with D maybe TRBD1 (6 bases). This CDR3 is built from 13 residues. V lost 5 bases and J 5 bases, leaving 12 bases between the germline ends. Germline V gene lookup returns CDR1 SGHNT and CDR2 YENEEA.

The rearrangement uses TRBV7-8 and TRBJ1-2; D uncertain. From germline, CDR1 is SGHVS and CDR2 FQNEAQ. Trimming cost V 0 bases and J 6 bases, with 17 bases left between them. The CDR3 length is 16 residues. This CDR3 reads CASSLAHGRIGNGYTF. The CDR3 DNA sequence: TGTGCCAGCAGCTTAGCGCATGGAAGGATCGGGAATGGCTACACCTTC.

Comment on this clone: A read error may account for a junction end that differs from germline. V gene TRBV7-7 combines with J gene TRBJ2-2; 8 nucleotides match TRBD1. The V gene's germline CDR1 is SSHAT and CDR2 FNYEAQ (reference sequence). This CDR3 is built from 15 residues. CDR3 nucleotide sequence: TGTGCTAGCAGCGCGCTTCTGGACAGGGCCGGGGAGCTGTTTTTT. Encoded protein: CASSALLDRAGELFF.

V and J are TRBV7-9 and TRBJ2-1, with 7 bases aligning to TRBD1. CDR3 length equals 16 residues. The germline V gene has CDR1 SEHNR and CDR2 FQNEAQ (reference sequence). Trimming took 5 bases from V and 1 from J; bases not matched to a gene: 8. CDR3 sequence reads: CASSPRQGLSYNEQFF. CDR3 DNA: TGTGCCAGCAGCCCCAGACAGGGCTTATCCTACAATGAGCAGTTCTTC.

This clone was detected only once. This chain connects TRBV12-5 to TRBJ2-3; possibly TRBD1 for D (5 bases). Trimming shortened V by 1 base and J by 3 bases, and 8 bases separated the two germline ends. Germline loops: CDR1 LGHNT, CDR2 FRNRAP. The CDR3 runs to 14 residues. The CDR3 loop is CASGLAGLTDTQYF. CDR3 nucleotide sequence: TGTGCTAGTGGTTTGGCAGGGCTGACAGATACGCAGTATTTT.

V usage is TRBV6-2 or TRBV6-3 and J usage is TRBJ1-3; the match to TRBD1 covers 7 bases. Germline-derived CDR1 and CDR2 are MNHEY and SVGEGT. Trimming took 6 bases from V and 4 from J; bases not matched to a gene: 6. The CDR3 loop spans 14 amino acids. The CDR3 DNA reads TGTGCCAGCAGCCGCCGGGACAGAGGAAACACCATATATTTT. This gives the protein CASSRRDRGNTIYF.

This clone was seen once. The rearrangement joins TRBV25-1 to TRBJ1-4; no clear D. Germline CDR1 is MGHDK and CDR2 is SYGVNS. The CDR3 covers 15 residues. Between the trimmed V and J ends, which lost 4 bases and 7 bases, there was a span of 16 bases. DNA for the CDR3: TGTGCCAGCAGTGGTGTGTGGCAGGATGGTGAAAAACTGTTTTTT. As protein: CASSGVWQDGEKLFF.

The DNA of the CDR3 is TGTGCCAGCAGCCCAGCGGGGGGGAGAGAGACCCAGTACTTC. As protein: CASSPAGGRETQYF. The chain joins TRBV7-3 to TRBJ2-5; 10 nucleotides agree with TRBD2. Germline values: CDR1 SGHTA, CDR2 FQGTGA. V lost 5 bases and J lost 4; bases outside the gene matches: 4. The CDR3 contains 14 residues. The complete variable domain, with remaining parts taken from reference TRBV7-3 and TRBJ2-5, reads GAGVSQTPSNKVTEKGKYVELRCDPISGHTALYWYRQSLGQGPEFLIYFQGTGAADDSGLPNDRFFAVRPEGSVSTLKIQRTERGDSAVYLCASSPAGGRETQYFGPGTRLLVL.

This chain uses TRBV7-6 with TRBJ2-3; 7 bases are shared with TRBD2. The CDR3 is 14 residues long. The V gene's germline CDR1 is SGHVS and CDR2 FNYEAQ. V was clipped by 3 bases and J by 5 bases; unmatched bases: 5. The CDR3 bases are TGTGCCAGCAGCTTGCAGGGAGGGCTAGATACGCAGTATTTT. It encodes CASSLQGGLDTQYF.

The chain joins TRBV4-2 to TRBJ1-5; D is unresolved. V shed 1 base and J shed 12 bases, with 16 bases lying between them. This CDR3 spans 14 amino acids. Germline V gene sequence: CDR1 LGHNA, CDR2 YNFKEQ. In DNA, the CDR3 is TGTGCCAGCAGCCAAGTTGCAGAAAATTCGGACCAGCATTTT. It translates to CASSQVAENSDQHF.

The rearrangement uses TRBV18 and TRBJ1-1; D is undetermined. Trimming cost V 3 bases and J 5 bases, with 16 bases left between them. The CDR3 contains 15 residues. Germline lookup yields CDR1 KGHSH and CDR2 LQKENI. CDR3 nucleotides: TGTGCCAGCTCACCCCCCGGGAAGGGAGGGACTGAAGCTTTCTTT. The encoded protein is CASSPPGKGGTEAFF.

V is TRBV9 and J is TRBJ2-1, with 8 positions matching TRBD2. The V gene's germline CDR1 is SGDLS and CDR2 YYNGEE. J was trimmed by 0 bases and V by 6 bases; bases with no gene match: 11. CDR3 size: 17 residues. DNA for the CDR3: TGTGCCAGCAACCAACCTACTAGCGGAAGCTCCTACAATGAGCAGTTCTTC. Protein: CASNQPTSGSSYNEQFF.

The chain couples TRBV5-6 to TRBJ1-1, with 8 bases that match TRBD1. The CDR3 spans 14 residues. Germline lookup yields CDR1 SGHDT and CDR2 YYEEEE. The junction had 8 bases not matched to a gene; V was cut back by 4 bases and J by 6 bases. The chain's CDR3 is CASSPQGGESEAFF. CDR3 nucleotides: TGTGCCAGCAGCCCACAGGGGGGTGAATCTGAAGCTTTCTTT.

The chain has TRBV19 and TRBJ2-3, with D perhaps being TRBD1 or TRBD2 (5 bases each). The V and J ends lost 5 bases and 4 bases respectively, with 16 bases between them. The germline CDR1 and CDR2 sequences are LNHDA and SQIVND (reference sequence). The CDR3 is 15 residues long. The CDR3 reads CASSPGPVWPDTQYF. CDR3 nucleotide sequence: TGTGCCAGTAGTCCGGGACCCGTTTGGCCAGATACGCAGTATTTT.

CDR3 amino acids: CASSLNPSDTQYF. CDR3 nucleotides: TGTGCCAGCAGCCTAAATCCCTCAGATACGCAGTATTTT. The chain joins TRBV3-1 (or the pseudogene TRBV3-2) to TRBJ2-3; D gene uncertain. The CDR3 totals 13 residues. Trimming took off 4 bases at V and 4 bases at J, with 9 bases between the two ends. Germline CDR1 LGHDT, CDR2 YNNKEL (reference sequence).

This clone was found a few times. Other DNA sequences of this sample code for an identical CDR3. The chain's CDR3 is CASSLGYGYTF. The CDR3 nucleotides are TGTGCCAGCAGTTTGGGCTATGGCTACACCTTC. The rearrangement uses TRBV12-3 or TRBV12-4 and TRBJ1-2; no reliable D call. Trimming took off 3 bases at V and 4 bases at J, with 3 bases between the two ends. CDR3 length: 11 amino acids.

The rearrangement joins TRBV7-8 to TRBJ2-3; D possibly uses TRBD1 or TRBD2 (5 bases each). The CDR3 sequence is 14 residues long. Germline V CDR1 and CDR2: SGHVS, FQNEAQ. V lost 6 bases and J lost 0, with 10 bases in between. This chain's CDR3 is CASSMGVSTDTQYF. DNA for the CDR3: TGTGCCAGCAGTATGGGGGTGAGCACAGATACGCAGTATTTT.

This clone was observed a handful of times. The chain combines TRBV6-4 with TRBJ2-1, with a possible D match to TRBD1 (5 bases). Germline V gene lookup returns CDR1 MRHNA and CDR2 SNTAGT. The ends were cut back, 5 bases at V and 7 bases at J, with 15 bases in the middle. This CDR3 region has 14 residues. CDR3 DNA sequence: TGTGCCAGCAGTTTGGGCAGGGAAAATAATGAGCAGTTCTTC. Amino acids: CASSLGRENNEQFF.

The chain uses TRBV2 and TRBJ2-7; D tentatively fits TRBD1 or TRBD2 (6 bases each). From germline, CDR1 is SNHLY and CDR2 FYNNEI. The CDR3 is 15 residues long. V shed 4 bases and J shed 3 bases, with 16 bases lying between them. CDR3 DNA: TGTGCCAGCAGTGGGGGGGCTCATGGGGTCTACGAGCAGTACTTC. Translating it yields CASSGGAHGVYEQYF.

This chain links TRBV6-5 with TRBJ1-2; D possibly corresponds to TRBD1 (5 bases). Germline values: CDR1 MNHEY, CDR2 SVGAGI. V lost 6 bases, J lost 3 bases, and 17 bases lay in between. The CDR3 has 15 residues. DNA of the CDR3: TGTGCCAGCAGATTAGCGGGGGGAGCGGACTATGGCTACACCTTC. This sequence encodes CASRLAGGADYGYTF.

The chain couples TRBV7-6 to TRBJ2-3, with 11 nucleotides matching TRBD2. The length of the CDR3 is 15 residues. With 2 bases clipped from V and 5 bases from J, the junction kept 3 bases outside the gene matches. CDR1 is SGHVS, CDR2 FNYEAQ, per germline. CDR3 residues: CASSLPSGGLDTQYF. DNA of the CDR3: TGTGCCAGCAGCTTACCTAGCGGGGGGTTAGATACGCAGTATTTT. Full variable domain (rest looked up from reference TRBV7-6 and TRBJ2-3): GAGVSQSPRYKVTKRGQDVALRCDPISGHVSLYWYRQALGQGPEFLTYFNYEAQQDKSGLPNDRFSAERPEGSISTLTIQRTEQRDSAMYRCASSLPSGGLDTQYFGPGTRLTVL.

V is TRBV7-6 and J is TRBJ1-1; weak D call: TRBD1 (6 bases). The CDR3 totals 16 residues. The germline V and J ends were trimmed by 5 bases and 1 base, with 17 bases remaining between them. The germline gives CDR1 SGHVS, CDR2 FNYEAQ. CDR3 sequence reads: CASSPSRGLENTEAFF. CDR3 bases: TGTGCCAGCAGCCCCTCCCGGGGGCTGGAGAACACTGAAGCTTTCTTT.

The V call is TRBV5-6, the J call TRBJ1-3; D is undetermined. The V and J ends lost 0 bases and 0 bases respectively, with 7 bases between them. The CDR3 is made up of 15 amino acids. Germline lookup yields CDR1 SGHDT and CDR2 YYEEEE. The CDR3 is CASSLVVDSGNTIYF. The CDR3 DNA is TGTGCCAGCAGCTTGGTAGTGGACTCTGGAAACACCATATATTTT.

This clone was seen at least ten times. The chain recombines TRBV29-1 with TRBJ1-1; D uncertain. The CDR3 contains 12 residues. Germline V gives CDR1 SQVTM, CDR2 ANQGSEA. Trimming shortened V by 6 bases and J by 1 base, and 9 bases separated the two germline ends. As DNA, the CDR3 is TGCAGCGTCGGACGGTCGAACACTGAAGCTTTCTTT. Its translation: CSVGRSNTEAFF.